This TCR beta chain stems from a study of T-cell memory formation after mild COVID-19. Study results and limitations: Mainly in CM and EM were contracting CD4+ clones; CD8+ were in EMRA. Researchers found some responding clones in pre-infection memory, a sign that cross-reactive memory joined. Clones contracting over day 15 to 85 were CD4/CD8 balanced, with later expanders leaning CD4+.

TCRdb used MiXCR to reprocess the 5' RACE reads, holding one entry per CDR3 protein. This table has 110,000 to 150,000 distinct CDR3 sequences, approximately 25% appearing once. This clonotype was seen only a few times. As yet, its antigen is unknown. The CDR3 has 15 residues. CDR1 and CDR2 from the germline V gene are SGHAT and FQNNGV. Trimming shortened V by 1 base and J by 4 bases, and 13 bases separated the two germline ends. This sequence joins TRBV11-2 and TRBJ2-5; perhaps TRBD1 as D (5 bases). This sequence was found in an adult woman who had mild COVID-19 (a few samples of this study predate the infection). Cell type and time point are not known. The specimen was PBMCs or a T cell subset sorted from them (not recorded which). CDR3 DNA: TGTGCCAGCAGCTTAGGCAGGGATATTCGAGAGACCCAGTACTTC. Protein product: CASSLGRDIRETQYF.